A single T cell receptor (beta chain) is shown here with its context. Antigen unknown. This sample stems from a study of T cell responses to AZD1222 COVID-19 vaccine. Study background: Whether given at about 4 or about 12 weeks, second doses were pooled. Study observations and caveats: Among the donors, most were white British and more were female, and clonal diversity was possibly underestimated. Spike-specific TCR breadth and depth were elevated following two AZD1222 doses.

Germline loops: CDR1 SEHNR, CDR2 FQNEAQ (reference sequence). The ends lost 6 bases at V and 7 bases at J; junction bases unmatched: 11. The CDR3 runs 15 residues. The data were produced by immunoSEQ multiplex PCR, yet TCRdb's version contains in-frame clones alone and is incomplete. The table lists 100,000 or so clones, about four fifths of them singletons, with 15% to 20% in the top ten. The sequences come from peripheral blood, collected on day 0 of AZD1222 vaccination. The sequence came from an adult in good health. The gene calls are TRBV7-9 and TRBJ1-2, with 10 bases that match TRBD1. CDR3 region: CASRPSGTGVGGYTF. CDR3 DNA sequence: TGTGCCAGCAGACCTTCCGGGACAGGGGTTGGTGGCTACACCTTC.